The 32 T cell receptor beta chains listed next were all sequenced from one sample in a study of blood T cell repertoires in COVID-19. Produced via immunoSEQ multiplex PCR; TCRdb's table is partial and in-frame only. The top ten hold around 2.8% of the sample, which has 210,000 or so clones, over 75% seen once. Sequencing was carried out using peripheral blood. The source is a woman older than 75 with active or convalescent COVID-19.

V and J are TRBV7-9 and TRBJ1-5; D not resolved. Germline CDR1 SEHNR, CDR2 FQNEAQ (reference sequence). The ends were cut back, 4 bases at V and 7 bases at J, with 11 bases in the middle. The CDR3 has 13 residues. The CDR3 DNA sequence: TGTGCCAGCAGCTCTTATGCGGGGCAGCCCCAGCATTTT. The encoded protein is CASSSYAGQPQHF.

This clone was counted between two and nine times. The CDR3 sequence: CASSDETGTYNEQFF. The CDR3 region has the DNA TGTGCCAGCAGTGACGAAACGGGGACCTACAATGAGCAGTTCTTC. The genes are TRBV2 and TRBJ2-1, with D possibly TRBD2 on 5 matching bases. This CDR3 contains 15 residues. CDR1 SNHLY and CDR2 FYNNEI come from the germline V gene. Trimming stripped 3 bases from V and 2 bases from J, with 11 bases between.

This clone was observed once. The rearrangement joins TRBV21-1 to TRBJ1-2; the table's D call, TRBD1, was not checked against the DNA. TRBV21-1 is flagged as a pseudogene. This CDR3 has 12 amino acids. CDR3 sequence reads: CASSNRGYGYTF. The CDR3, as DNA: TGTGCCAGCAGCAATAGGGGGTATGGCTACACCTTC.

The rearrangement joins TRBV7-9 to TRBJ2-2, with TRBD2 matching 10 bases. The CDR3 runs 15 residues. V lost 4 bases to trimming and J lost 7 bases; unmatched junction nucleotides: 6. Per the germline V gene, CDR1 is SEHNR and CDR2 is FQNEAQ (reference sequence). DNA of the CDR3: TGTGCCAGCAGCTCCAGCGGGGGGGCCTTCGGGGAGCTGTTTTTT. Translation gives CASSSSGGAFGELFF.

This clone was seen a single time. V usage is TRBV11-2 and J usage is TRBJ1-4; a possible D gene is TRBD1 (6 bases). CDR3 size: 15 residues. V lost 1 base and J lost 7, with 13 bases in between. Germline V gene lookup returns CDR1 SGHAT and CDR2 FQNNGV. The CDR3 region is CASSLVRGLGEKLFF. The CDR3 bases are TGTGCCAGCAGCTTAGTGCGGGGGCTCGGTGAAAAACTGTTTTTT.

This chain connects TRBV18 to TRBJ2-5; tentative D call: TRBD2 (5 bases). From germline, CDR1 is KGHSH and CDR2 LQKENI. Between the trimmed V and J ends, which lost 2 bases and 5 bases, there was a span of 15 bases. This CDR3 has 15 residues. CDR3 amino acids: CASSPREPRGETQYF. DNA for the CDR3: TGTGCCAGCTCACCAAGGGAGCCTAGAGGGGAGACCCAGTACTTC.

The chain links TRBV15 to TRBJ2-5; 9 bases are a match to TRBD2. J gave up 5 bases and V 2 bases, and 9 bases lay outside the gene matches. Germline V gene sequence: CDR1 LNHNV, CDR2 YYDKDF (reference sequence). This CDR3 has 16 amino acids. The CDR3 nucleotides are TGTGCCACCAGCAGAACTGTTAGCGGGGGAGGTGAGACCCAGTACTTC. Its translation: CATSRTVSGGGETQYF. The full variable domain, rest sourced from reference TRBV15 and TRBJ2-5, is DAMVIQNPRYQVTQFGKPVTLSCSQTLNHNVMYWYQQKSSQAPKLLFHYYDKDFNNEADTPDNFQSRRPNTSFCFLDIRSPGLGDTAMYLCATSRTVSGGGETQYFGPGTRLLVL.

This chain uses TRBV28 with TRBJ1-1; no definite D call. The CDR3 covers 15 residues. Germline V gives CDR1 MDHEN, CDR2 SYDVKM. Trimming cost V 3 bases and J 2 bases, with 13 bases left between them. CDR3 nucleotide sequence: TGTGCCAGCAGTTTTTCCCGGGTCTCCAACACTGAAGCTTTCTTT. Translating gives CASSFSRVSNTEAFF.

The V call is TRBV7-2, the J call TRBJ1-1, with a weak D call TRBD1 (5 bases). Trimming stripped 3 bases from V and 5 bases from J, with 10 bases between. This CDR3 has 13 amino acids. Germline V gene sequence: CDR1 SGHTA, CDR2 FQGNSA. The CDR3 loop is CASSFQGRTEAFF. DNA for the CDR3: TGTGCCAGCAGCTTCCAGGGAAGGACTGAAGCTTTCTTT.

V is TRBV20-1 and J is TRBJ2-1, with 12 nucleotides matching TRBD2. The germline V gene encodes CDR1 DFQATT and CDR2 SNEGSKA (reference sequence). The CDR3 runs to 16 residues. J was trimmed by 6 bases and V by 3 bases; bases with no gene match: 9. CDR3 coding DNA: TGCAGTGCTAGTAAGGCTAGCGGGGGGGCTAGCAATGAGCAGTTCTTC. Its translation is CSASKASGGASNEQFF.

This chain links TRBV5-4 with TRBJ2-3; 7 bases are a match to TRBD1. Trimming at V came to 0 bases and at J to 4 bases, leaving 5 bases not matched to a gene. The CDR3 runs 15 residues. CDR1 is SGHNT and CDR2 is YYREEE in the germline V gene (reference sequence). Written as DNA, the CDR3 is TGTGCCAGCAGCTTGGTAGACAGGGAAGCAGATACGCAGTATTTT. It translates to CASSLVDREADTQYF.

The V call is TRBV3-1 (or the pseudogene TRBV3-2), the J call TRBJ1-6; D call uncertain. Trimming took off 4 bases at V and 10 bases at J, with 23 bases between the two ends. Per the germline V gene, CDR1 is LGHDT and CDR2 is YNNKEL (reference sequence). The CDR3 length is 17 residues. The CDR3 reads CASSPLHGPRNSSPLHF. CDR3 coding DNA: TGTGCCAGCAGCCCCCTCCATGGCCCGCGGAATTCCTCACCCCTCCACTTT.

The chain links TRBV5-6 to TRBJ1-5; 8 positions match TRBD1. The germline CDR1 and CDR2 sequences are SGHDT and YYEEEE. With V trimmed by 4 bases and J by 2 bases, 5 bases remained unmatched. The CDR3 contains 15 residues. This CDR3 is CASSGQGGGNQPQHF. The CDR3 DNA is TGTGCCAGCAGCGGACAGGGAGGTGGCAATCAGCCCCAGCATTTT.

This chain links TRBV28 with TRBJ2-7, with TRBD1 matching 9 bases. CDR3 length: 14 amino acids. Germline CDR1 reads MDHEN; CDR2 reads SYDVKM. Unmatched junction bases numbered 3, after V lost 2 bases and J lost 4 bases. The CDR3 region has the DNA TGTGCCAGCAGTTTAACAGGGGGCTGGTACGAGCAGTACTTC. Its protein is CASSLTGGWYEQYF.

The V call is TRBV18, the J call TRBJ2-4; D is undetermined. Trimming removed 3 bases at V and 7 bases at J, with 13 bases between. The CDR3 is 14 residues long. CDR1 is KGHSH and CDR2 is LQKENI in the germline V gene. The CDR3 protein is CASSPPGPGNIQYF. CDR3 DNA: TGTGCCAGCTCACCCCCAGGCCCAGGCAACATTCAGTACTTC.

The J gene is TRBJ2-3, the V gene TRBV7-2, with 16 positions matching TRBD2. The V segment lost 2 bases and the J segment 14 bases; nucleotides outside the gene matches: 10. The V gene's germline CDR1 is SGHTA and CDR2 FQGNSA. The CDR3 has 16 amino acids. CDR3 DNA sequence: TGTGCCAGCAGCTTAACCGGGACTAGCGGGGGGGCAAATCCGTATTTT. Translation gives CASSLTGTSGGANPYF.

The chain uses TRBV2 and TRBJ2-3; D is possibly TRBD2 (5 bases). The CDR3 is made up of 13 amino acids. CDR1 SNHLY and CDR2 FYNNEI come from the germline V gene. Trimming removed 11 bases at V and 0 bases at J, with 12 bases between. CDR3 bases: TGTGCCGGTTCAGCGGAGAGCACAGATACGCAGTATTTT. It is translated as CAGSAESTDTQYF.

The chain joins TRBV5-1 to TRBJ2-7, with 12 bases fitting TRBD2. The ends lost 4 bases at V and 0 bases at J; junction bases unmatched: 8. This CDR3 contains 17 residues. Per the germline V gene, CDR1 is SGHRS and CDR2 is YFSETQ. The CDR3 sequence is CASSPRTSGVSSYEQYF. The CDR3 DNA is TGCGCCAGCAGCCCTCGGACTAGCGGGGTGAGCTCCTACGAGCAGTACTTC.

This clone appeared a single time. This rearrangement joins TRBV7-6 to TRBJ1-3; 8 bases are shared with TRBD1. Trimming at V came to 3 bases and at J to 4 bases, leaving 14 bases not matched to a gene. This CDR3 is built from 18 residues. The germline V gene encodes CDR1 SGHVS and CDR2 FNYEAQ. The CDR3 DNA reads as TGTGCCAGCAGCTTCGCTACGGCTCGACAGGGGCTAGGAAACACCATATATTTT. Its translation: CASSFATARQGLGNTIYF.

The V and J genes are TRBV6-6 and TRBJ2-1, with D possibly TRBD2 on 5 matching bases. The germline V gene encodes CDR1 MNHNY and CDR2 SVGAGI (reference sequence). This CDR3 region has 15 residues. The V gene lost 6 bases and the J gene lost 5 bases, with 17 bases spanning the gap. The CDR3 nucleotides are TGTGCCAGCAGCCCCACGGGGATTGTACACAATGAGCAGTTCTTC. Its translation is CASSPTGIVHNEQFF.

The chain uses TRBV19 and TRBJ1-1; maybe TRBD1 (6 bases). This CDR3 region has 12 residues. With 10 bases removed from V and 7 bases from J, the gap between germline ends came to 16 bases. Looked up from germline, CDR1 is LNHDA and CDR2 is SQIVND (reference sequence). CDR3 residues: CAITTGLGEAFF. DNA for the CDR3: TGTGCCATTACAACAGGGCTCGGTGAAGCTTTCTTT.

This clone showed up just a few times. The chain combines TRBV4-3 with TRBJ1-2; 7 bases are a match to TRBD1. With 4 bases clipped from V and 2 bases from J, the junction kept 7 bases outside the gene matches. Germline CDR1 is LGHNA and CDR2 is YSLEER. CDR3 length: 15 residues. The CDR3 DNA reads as TGCGCCAGCAGCCGCGACAGGGTAGTCAACTATGGCTACACCTTC. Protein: CASSRDRVVNYGYTF.

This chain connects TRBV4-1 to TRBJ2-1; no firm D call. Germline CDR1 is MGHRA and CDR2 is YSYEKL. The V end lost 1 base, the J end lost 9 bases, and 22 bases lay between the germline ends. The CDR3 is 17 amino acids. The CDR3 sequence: CASSQGWSSRHLGEQFF. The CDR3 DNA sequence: TGCGCCAGCAGCCAAGGATGGAGTAGCCGTCATCTGGGTGAGCAGTTCTTC.

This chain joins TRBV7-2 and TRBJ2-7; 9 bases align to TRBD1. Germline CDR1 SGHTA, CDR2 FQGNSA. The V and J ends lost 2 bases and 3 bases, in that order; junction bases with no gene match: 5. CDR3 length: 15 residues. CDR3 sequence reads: CASSLTGQGFYEQYF. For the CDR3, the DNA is TGTGCCAGCAGCTTAACGGGACAGGGTTTCTACGAGCAGTACTTC.

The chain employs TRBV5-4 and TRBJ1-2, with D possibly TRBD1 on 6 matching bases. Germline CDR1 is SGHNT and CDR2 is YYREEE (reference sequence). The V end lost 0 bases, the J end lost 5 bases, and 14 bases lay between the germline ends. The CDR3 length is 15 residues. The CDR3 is CASSLAVSGEYGYTF. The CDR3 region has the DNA TGTGCCAGCAGCTTGGCCGTCTCAGGGGAGTATGGCTACACCTTC.

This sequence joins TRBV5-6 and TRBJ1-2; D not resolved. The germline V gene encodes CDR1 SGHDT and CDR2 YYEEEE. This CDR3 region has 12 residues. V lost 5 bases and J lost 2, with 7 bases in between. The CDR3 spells CASRAENYGYTF. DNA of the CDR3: TGTGCCAGCAGAGCGGAAAACTATGGCTACACCTTC.

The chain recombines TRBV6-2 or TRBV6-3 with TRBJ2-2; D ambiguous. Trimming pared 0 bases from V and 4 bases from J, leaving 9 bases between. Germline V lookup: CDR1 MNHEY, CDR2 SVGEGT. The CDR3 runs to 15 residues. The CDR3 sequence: CASSYSRLPTGELFF. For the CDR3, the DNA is TGTGCCAGCAGTTACTCGCGGCTACCCACCGGGGAGCTGTTTTTT.

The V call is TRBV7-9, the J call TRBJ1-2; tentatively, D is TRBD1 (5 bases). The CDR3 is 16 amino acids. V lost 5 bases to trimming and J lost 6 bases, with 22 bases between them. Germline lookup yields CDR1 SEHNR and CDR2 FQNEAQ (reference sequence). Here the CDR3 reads CASSTNRPGGVNGYTF. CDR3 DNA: TGTGCCAGCAGCACAAACCGTCCAGGAGGGGTTAATGGCTACACCTTC.

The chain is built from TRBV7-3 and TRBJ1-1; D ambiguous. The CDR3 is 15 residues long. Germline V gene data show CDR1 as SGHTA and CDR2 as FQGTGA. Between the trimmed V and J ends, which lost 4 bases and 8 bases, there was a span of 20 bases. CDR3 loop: CASSSLGRGMEEAFF. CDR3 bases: TGTGCCAGCAGCTCACTGGGTCGGGGAATGGAGGAAGCTTTCTTT.

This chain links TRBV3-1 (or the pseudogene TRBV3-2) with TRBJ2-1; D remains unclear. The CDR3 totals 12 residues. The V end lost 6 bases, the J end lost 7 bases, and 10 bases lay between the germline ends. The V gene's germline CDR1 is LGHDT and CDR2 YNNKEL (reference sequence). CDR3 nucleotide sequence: TGTGCCAGCAGTCTCCTATTGAATGAGCAGTTCTTC. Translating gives CASSLLLNEQFF.

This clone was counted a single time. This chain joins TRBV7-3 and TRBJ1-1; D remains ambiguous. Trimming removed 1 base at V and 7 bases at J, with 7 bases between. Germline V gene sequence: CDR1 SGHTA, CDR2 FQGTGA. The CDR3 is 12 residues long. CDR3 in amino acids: CASSLMASEAFF. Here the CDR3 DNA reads TGTGCCAGCAGCTTAATGGCCAGTGAAGCTTTCTTT.

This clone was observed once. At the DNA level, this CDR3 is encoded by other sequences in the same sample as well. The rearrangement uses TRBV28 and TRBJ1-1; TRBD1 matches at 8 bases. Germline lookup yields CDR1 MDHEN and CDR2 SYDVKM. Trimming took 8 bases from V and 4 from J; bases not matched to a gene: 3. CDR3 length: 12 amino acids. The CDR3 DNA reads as TGTGCCAGCGGGACAGGAGGCACTGAAGCTTTCTTT. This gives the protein CASGTGGTEAFF.